The 14 T cell receptor beta chains in this list originate from one sample, sequenced in a study of blood T cell repertoires in COVID-19. Libraries were prepared by immunoSEQ multiplex PCR; TCRdb keeps only in-frame clonotypes and omits some of them. The data contain 95,000 to 130,000 clones, approximately 80% of them singletons. Sequenced material: peripheral blood. The source is a man aged 70 or older with active or convalescent COVID-19.

This clone appeared once. This chain uses TRBV5-1 with TRBJ2-1, with TRBD1 identical over 9 bases. The germline V gene encodes CDR1 SGHRS and CDR2 YFSETQ. The CDR3 runs to 15 residues. Germline trimming cut 0 bases from V and 2 bases from J; bases unmatched to any gene: 0. This CDR3 reads CASSLGQGAYNEQFF. The CDR3, as DNA: TGCGCCAGCAGCTTGGGACAGGGGGCCTACAATGAGCAGTTCTTC.

The J gene is TRBJ2-5, the V gene TRBV5-6, with D hard to call. Trimming left V 5 bases short and J 1 base short, with 3 bases between. The germline gives CDR1 SGHDT, CDR2 YYEEEE. The CDR3 length is 11 residues. The CDR3 region has the DNA TGTGCCAGCAGTCTCCAAGAGACCCAGTACTTC. It specifies CASSLQETQYF.

This rearrangement joins TRBV5-1 to TRBJ1-5; TRBD1 agrees at 8 bases. This CDR3 comprises 19 residues. In germline, CDR1 is SGHRS, CDR2 YFSETQ. With 5 bases clipped from V and 0 bases from J, the junction kept 16 bases outside the gene matches. The CDR3 region has the DNA TGCGCCAGCAGTTCTCCGGGGACAGGTAAGAACCTTAGCAATCAGCCCCAGCATTTT. Translated, it gives CASSSPGTGKNLSNQPQHF.

This chain links TRBV12-3 or TRBV12-4 with TRBJ1-2, with a possible D match to TRBD1 (6 bases). V lost 6 bases, J lost 4 bases, and 9 bases lay in between. This CDR3 region has 12 residues. The CDR3 DNA reads TGTGCCAGCAGCACAGGGACCTATGGCTACACCTTC. Encoded protein: CASSTGTYGYTF.

The chain combines TRBV5-4 with TRBJ2-4, with 7 bases aligning to TRBD2. This CDR3 region has 17 residues. Germline trimming cut 4 bases from V and 0 bases from J; bases unmatched to any gene: 10. Germline values: CDR1 SGHNT, CDR2 YYREEE (reference sequence). The CDR3 coding sequence is TGTGCCAGCAGCCATCGTAAGGGAGGGGAAGCCAAAAACATTCAGTACTTC. Translation: CASSHRKGGEAKNIQYF.

This chain links TRBV9 with TRBJ2-3; 8 nucleotides match TRBD2. The trim removed 0 bases at V and 3 bases at J, leaving 3 bases unmatched. This CDR3 comprises 15 residues. Germline assignment: CDR1 SGDLS and CDR2 YYNGEE. CDR3: CASSVAAGATDTQYF. CDR3 DNA: TGTGCCAGCAGCGTAGCAGCGGGAGCGACAGATACGCAGTATTTT.

The chain recombines TRBV19 with TRBJ2-5, with unresolved D. Per the germline V gene, CDR1 is LNHDA and CDR2 is SQIVND (reference sequence). Trimming stripped 6 bases from V and 5 bases from J, with 16 bases between. The CDR3 sequence is 14 residues long. The CDR3 DNA is TGTGCCAGTAGCCAAAGCCTTTCCCCCGAGACCCAGTACTTC. Translated, it gives CASSQSLSPETQYF.

V usage is TRBV15 and J usage is TRBJ1-5; D perhaps matches TRBD1 (6 bases). CDR3 length equals 14 residues. Germline V lookup: CDR1 LNHNV, CDR2 YYDKDF (reference sequence). The ends were cut back, 4 bases at V and 4 bases at J, with 11 bases in the middle. The CDR3 loop reads CATSNGGLNQPQHF. CDR3 nucleotide sequence: TGTGCCACCAGCAACGGGGGGCTAAATCAGCCCCAGCATTTT.

The chain combines TRBV7-9 with TRBJ1-5; weak D call: TRBD1 (6 bases). Trimming took off 5 bases at V and 2 bases at J, with 13 bases between the two ends. In germline, CDR1 is SEHNR, CDR2 FQNEAQ (reference sequence). The CDR3 sequence is 15 residues long. The CDR3 is CASSAEGGGNQPQHF. CDR3 sequence (DNA): TGTGCCAGCAGCGCCGAAGGGGGGGGCAATCAGCCCCAGCATTTT.

The V gene is TRBV29-1, the J gene TRBJ1-2; weak D call: TRBD1 (5 bases). This CDR3 is built from 9 residues. CDR1 is SQVTM and CDR2 is ANQGSEA in the germline V gene. Trimming shortened V by 8 bases and J by 5 bases, and 6 bases separated the two germline ends. The CDR3 DNA follows: TGCAGCACAGGATATGGCTACACCTTC. Its protein is CSTGYGYTF.

The chain joins TRBV30 to TRBJ2-1, with 7 nucleotides matching TRBD1. Germline V gene data show CDR1 as GTSNPN and CDR2 as SVGIG (reference sequence). There are 15 residues in the CDR3. V dropped 3 bases and J dropped 0; count of bases not matched to a gene: 5. CDR3 residues: CAWRNRGSSYNEQFF. CDR3 DNA: TGTGCCTGGAGAAACAGGGGAAGCTCCTACAATGAGCAGTTCTTC.

The V gene is TRBV5-1, the J gene TRBJ1-3; maybe TRBD1 (6 bases). The CDR3 spans 17 residues. Trimming took off 4 bases at V and 4 bases at J, with 21 bases between the two ends. CDR1 is SGHRS and CDR2 is YFSETQ in the germline V gene. The CDR3 region is CASSPGHQGASGNTIYF. CDR3 DNA: TGCGCCAGCAGCCCGGGACACCAGGGTGCGTCCGGAAACACCATATATTTT.

J is TRBJ2-5 and V is TRBV5-6, with D maybe TRBD2 (5 bases). Germline CDR1 is SGHDT and CDR2 is YYEEEE. The CDR3 has 15 amino acids. V was cut by 1 base and J by 5 bases, with 15 bases left in between. In DNA, the CDR3 is TGTGCCAGCAGCTTGTTTTACAGCGGTTGGGAGACCCAGTACTTC. It is translated as CASSLFYSGWETQYF.

This clone was recorded only once. The chain couples TRBV19 to TRBJ2-5; TRBD2 matches 13 bases. CDR3 length: 15 amino acids. V shed 5 bases, J shed 4 bases, and the junction held 4 bases outside the gene matches. CDR1 and CDR2 from the germline V gene are LNHDA and SQIVND (reference sequence). As DNA, the CDR3 is TGTGCCAGTAGTGTAGGACTAGCGGGAGTAGAGACCCAGTACTTC. Protein product: CASSVGLAGVETQYF.